This TCR beta chain was found in a study of regulatory T cells in long-lasting Graves disease. For TCR beta, libraries came from iRepertoire HTBI primers and Arm-PCR of CDR3 regions. MiXCR, applied by TCRdb to the multiplex PCR reads, yields one record per CDR3 protein. The sample contains some 440,000 distinct CDR3 sequences, around 21% of which appear only once. At least ten counts were recorded for this clonotype. What it binds is unknown. The junction differs from germline at one of its ends, possibly a read error. Germline V lookup: CDR1 SNHLY, CDR2 FYNNEI. The CDR3 loop spans 11 amino acids. Overall study results and limits: Reduced TCR diversity was observed in persistent Graves' patients versus newly diagnosed patients. It was possible that the small sample size reduced accuracy. Persistent disease was associated with favored TRBV28 usage and with favored use of TRBJ1-2 and TRBJ2-5.

Time point reported: persistent/refractory GD, antithyroid drugs over 5 years with positive TRAb. Isolated PBMC RNA provided the starting material for the TCR library. One endocrinology department in Xi'an, China, was where patients came from. The sequencing here drew on peripheral blood mononuclear cells (PBMCs), taken when the disease was refractory, from a patient treated with antithyroid drugs. The origin of this receptor is a female donor with Graves disease. The V gene is TRBV2, the J gene TRBJ1-1, with TRBD1 as a possible D gene (5 bases). CDR3 in amino acids: CASSEVEQAIF. CDR3 DNA: TGTGCCAGCAGTGAAGTCGAACAGGCCATTTTT.